What follows is one T cell receptor (beta chain) and its context. From germline, CDR1 is LNHDA and CDR2 SQIVND (reference sequence). V was cut by 5 bases and J by 0 bases, with 7 bases left in between. CDR3 length: 13 residues. As handled by the study authors: Amplifying reference gene primers gave estimates of nucleated cell counts. The assay was immunoSEQ multiplex PCR, and TCRdb's table has in-frame clones only and misses some. V and J calls and clone size are given by that table; D and trimming were obtained from the DNA. The table records 15,000 to 20,000 clones, roughly 85% of them present only once. The data originate from a study of blood T cell repertoires in COVID-19. About the research overall: COVID-19 samples, acute and convalescent, were from the United States, Italy and Spain. T cells, B-cell-depleted T cells, or PBMCs supplied cDNA or gDNA.

The sequencing sample was made of peripheral blood. This sequence was found in a human donor in a cohort sampled during active COVID-19. This chain connects TRBV19 to TRBJ1-2, with unresolved D. CDR3 protein: CASSRVPNYGYTF. In DNA form, the CDR3 reads TGTGCCAGTAGTCGGGTCCCTAACTATGGCTACACCTTC.